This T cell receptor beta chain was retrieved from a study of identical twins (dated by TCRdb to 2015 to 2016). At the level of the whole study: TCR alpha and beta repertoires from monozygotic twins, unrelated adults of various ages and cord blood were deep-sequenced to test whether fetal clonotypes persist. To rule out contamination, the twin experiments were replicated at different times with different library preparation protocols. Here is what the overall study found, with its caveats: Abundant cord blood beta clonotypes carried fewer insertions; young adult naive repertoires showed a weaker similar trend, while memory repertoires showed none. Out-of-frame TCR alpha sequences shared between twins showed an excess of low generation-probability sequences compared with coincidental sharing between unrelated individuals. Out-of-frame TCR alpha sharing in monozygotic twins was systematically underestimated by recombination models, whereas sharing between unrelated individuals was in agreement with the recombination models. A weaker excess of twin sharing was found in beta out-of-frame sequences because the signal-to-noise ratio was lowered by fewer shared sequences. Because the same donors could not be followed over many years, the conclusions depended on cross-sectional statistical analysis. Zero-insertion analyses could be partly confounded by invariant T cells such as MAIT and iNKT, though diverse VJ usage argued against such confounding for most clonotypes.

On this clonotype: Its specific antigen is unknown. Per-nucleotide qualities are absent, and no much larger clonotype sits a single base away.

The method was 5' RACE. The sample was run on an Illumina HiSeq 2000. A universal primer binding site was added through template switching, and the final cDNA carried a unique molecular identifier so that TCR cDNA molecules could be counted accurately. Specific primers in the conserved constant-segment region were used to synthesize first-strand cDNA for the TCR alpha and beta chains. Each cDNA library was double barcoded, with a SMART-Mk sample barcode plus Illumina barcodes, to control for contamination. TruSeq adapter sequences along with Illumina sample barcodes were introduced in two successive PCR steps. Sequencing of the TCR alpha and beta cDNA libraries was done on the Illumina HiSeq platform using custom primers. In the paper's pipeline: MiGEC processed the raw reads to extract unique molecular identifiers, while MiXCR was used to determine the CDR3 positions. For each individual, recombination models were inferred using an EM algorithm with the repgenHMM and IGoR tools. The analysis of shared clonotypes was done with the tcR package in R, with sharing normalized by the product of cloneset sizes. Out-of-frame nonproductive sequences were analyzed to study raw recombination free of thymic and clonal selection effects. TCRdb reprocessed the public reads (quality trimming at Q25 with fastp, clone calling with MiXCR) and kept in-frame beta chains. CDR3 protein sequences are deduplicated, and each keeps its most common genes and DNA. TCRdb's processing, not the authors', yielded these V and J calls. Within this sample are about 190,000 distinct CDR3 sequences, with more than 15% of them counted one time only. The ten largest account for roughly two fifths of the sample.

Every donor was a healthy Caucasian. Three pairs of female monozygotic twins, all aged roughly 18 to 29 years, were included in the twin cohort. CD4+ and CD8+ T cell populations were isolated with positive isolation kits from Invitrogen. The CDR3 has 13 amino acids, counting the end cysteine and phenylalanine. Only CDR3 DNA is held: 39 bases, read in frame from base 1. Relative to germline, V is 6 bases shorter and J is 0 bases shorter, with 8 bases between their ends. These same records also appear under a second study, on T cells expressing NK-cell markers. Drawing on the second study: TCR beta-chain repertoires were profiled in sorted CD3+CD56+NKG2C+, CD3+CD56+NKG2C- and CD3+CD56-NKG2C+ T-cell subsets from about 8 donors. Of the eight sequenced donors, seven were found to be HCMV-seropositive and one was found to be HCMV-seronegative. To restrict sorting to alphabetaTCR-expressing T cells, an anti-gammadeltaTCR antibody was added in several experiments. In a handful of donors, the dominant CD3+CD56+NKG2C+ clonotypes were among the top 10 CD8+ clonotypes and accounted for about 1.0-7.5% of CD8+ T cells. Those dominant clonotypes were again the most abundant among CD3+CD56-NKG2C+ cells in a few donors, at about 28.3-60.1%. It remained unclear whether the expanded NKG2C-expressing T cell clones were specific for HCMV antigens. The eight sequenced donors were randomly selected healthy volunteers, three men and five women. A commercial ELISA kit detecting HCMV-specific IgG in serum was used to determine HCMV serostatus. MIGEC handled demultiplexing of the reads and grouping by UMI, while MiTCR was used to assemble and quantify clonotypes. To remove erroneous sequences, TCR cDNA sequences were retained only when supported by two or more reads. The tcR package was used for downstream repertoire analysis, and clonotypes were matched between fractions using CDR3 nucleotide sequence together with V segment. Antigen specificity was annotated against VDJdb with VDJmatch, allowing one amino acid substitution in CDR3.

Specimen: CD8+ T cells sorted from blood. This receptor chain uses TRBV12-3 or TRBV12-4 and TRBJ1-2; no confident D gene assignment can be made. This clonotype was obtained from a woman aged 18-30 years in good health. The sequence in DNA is TGTGCCAGCAGCGGCGTTTCTAACTATGGCTACACCTTC. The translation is CASSGVSNYGYTF.